Listed below are T cell receptor beta chains from one sample, sequenced in a study of spatial heterogeneity in lung cancer. TCRdb re-called the 5' RACE reads through MiXCR, storing one row per CDR3 protein. Of about 12,000 distinct CDR3 sequences listed, 3.5% to 4% are singletons. Material: PBMCs, obtained at surgery. The receptors were gathered from a male donor with early-stage non-small cell lung cancer. Each CDR3 is given with its conserved first and last residue. A D gene is named only where the DNA matches it firmly. Expanded clones get a size class; other rows say once, few or many, or leave the size out.

size	V	J	D	CDR3	DNA
many	TRBV7-9	TRBJ1-1	TRBD1	CASSRQGLAEAFF	TGTGCCAGCAGCCGACAGGGTTTGGCTGAAGCTTTCTTT
many	TRBV12-3/TRBV12-4	TRBJ2-2	NA	CASGSRTNTGELFF	TGTGCCAGCGGTTCCAGGACGAACACCGGGGAGCTGTTTTTT
many	TRBV28	TRBJ2-7	NA	CASSLGGGEQYF	TGTGCCAGCAGTTTGGGGGGTGGCGAGCAGTACTTC
NA	TRBV2	TRBJ1-1	TRBD1	CASSQGQGNTEAFF	TGTGCCAGCAGTCAGGGACAGGGAAACACTGAAGCTTTCTTT
few	TRBV6-5	TRBJ1-2	NA	CAPPFYGYTF	TGTGCCCCCCCGTTCTATGGCTACACCTTC
many	TRBV12-3/TRBV12-4	TRBJ1-2	NA	CASSFGTHGYTF	TGTGCCAGCAGTTTCGGGACGCATGGCTACACCTTC
NA	TRBV7-2	TRBJ2-7	TRBD2	CASSLVAGGGEQYF	TGTGCCAGCAGCTTAGTAGCGGGAGGCGGAGAGCAGTACTTC
NA	TRBV5-1	TRBJ2-1	TRBD2	CASSRTSSYNEQFF	TGCGCCAGCAGCAGGACTAGCAGTTACAATGAGCAGTTCTTC
many	TRBV6-2/TRBV6-3	TRBJ2-1	NA	CASSPVTGGEQFF	TGTGCCAGCAGCCCCGTCACCGGCGGGGAGCAGTTCTTC
many	TRBV20-1	TRBJ2-3	NA	CSALRSLQGNTQYF	TGCAGTGCTCTACGATCCCTACAGGGCAATACGCAGTATTTT
many	TRBV10-2	TRBJ2-5	TRBD1	CASSERTGEETQYF	TGCGCCAGCAGTGAGCGCACAGGGGAAGAGACCCAGTACTTC
many	TRBV7-9	TRBJ2-1	NA	CASSLGGFSGRINGNEQFF	TGTGCCAGCAGCTTAGGGGGCTTTAGCGGCAGAATAAATGGAAATGAGCAGTTCTTC
many	TRBV7-9	TRBJ1-1	NA	CASSLESRTFF	TGTGCCAGCAGCTTGGAGAGTCGGACTTTCTTT
many	TRBV4-2	TRBJ1-6	NA	CASSQDTPGQSRGSPLHF	TGTGCCAGCAGCCAAGATACCCCCGGACAGTCTCGGGGTTCACCCCTCCACTTT
many	TRBV3-1	TRBJ2-2	TRBD1	CASSQKRQGENTGELFF	TGTGCCAGCAGCCAAAAACGACAGGGGGAGAACACCGGGGAGCTGTTTTTT
many	TRBV30	TRBJ2-6	NA	CAWSAGLSGANVLTF	TGTGCCTGGAGTGCGGGCCTCTCTGGGGCCAACGTCCTGACTTTC
many	TRBV5-6	TRBJ1-2	NA	CASRNQANYGYTF	TGTGCCAGCAGGAACCAAGCTAACTATGGCTACACCTTC
NA	TRBV7-7	TRBJ2-5	NA	CASSLVVGQETQYF	TGTGCTAGCAGCTTAGTTGTGGGCCAAGAGACCCAGTACTTC
many	TRBV14	TRBJ2-2	NA	CASSRRLGGNTGELFF	TGTGCCAGCAGCCGCCGGCTCGGCGGGAACACCGGGGAGCTGTTTTTT
many	TRBV6-5	TRBJ2-1	NA	CASSPRGYNEQFF	TGTGCCAGCAGTCCTCGCGGCTACAATGAGCAGTTCTTC
many	TRBV6-2/TRBV6-3	TRBJ2-2	NA	CASSHNTGELFF	TGTGCCAGCAGCCATAACACCGGGGAGCTGTTTTTT
many	TRBV7-3	TRBJ1-1	NA	CASSLMGGNTEAFF	TGTGCCAGCAGCTTAATGGGGGGGAACACTGAAGCTTTCTTT
many	TRBV19	TRBJ1-1	NA	CASIPRERAMNTEAFF	TGTGCCAGTATCCCCAGGGAGAGGGCCATGAACACTGAAGCTTTCTTT
many	TRBV20-1	TRBJ2-4	NA	CSARDGKRGSPKNIQYF	TGCAGTGCTAGAGATGGGAAGAGGGGGTCCCCCAAGAACATTCAGTACTTC
many	TRBV18	TRBJ2-2	NA	CASSPRQANTGELFF	TGTGCCAGCTCCCCCCGGCAGGCGAACACCGGGGAGCTGTTTTTT
many	TRBV28	TRBJ2-7	NA	CAACGETSGTQYEQYF	TGTGCCGCCTGTGGCGAAACCTCCGGGACTCAGTACGAGCAGTACTTC
many	TRBV28	TRBJ2-7	NA	CASSLSGSGYEQYF	TGTGCCAGCAGTTTATCAGGGTCGGGCTACGAGCAGTACTTC
many	TRBV19	TRBJ2-2	TRBD2	CASSRLAGVPNTGELFF	TGTGCCAGTAGTCGGCTAGCGGGAGTACCGAACACCGGGGAGCTGTTTTTT
few	TRBV7-2	TRBJ2-3	TRBD2	CASSLAGTSRNTQYF	TGTGCCAGCAGCTTAGCCGGGACTAGTAGGAATACGCAGTATTTT
NA	TRBV5-4	TRBJ2-3	NA	CASSLRESTDTQYF	TGTGCCAGCAGCTTACGGGAGTCCACAGATACGCAGTATTTT
many	TRBV6-5	TRBJ2-7	TRBD1	CASSYMGQGFYEQYF	TGTGCCAGCAGTTACATGGGACAGGGGTTCTACGAGCAGTACTTC
NA	TRBV7-9	TRBJ2-2	NA	CASSFRIGSGGELFF	TGTGCCAGCAGCTTTAGGATCGGCAGCGGCGGGGAGCTGTTTTTT
many	TRBV18	TRBJ1-1	NA	CASSPGVDTEAFF	TGTGCCAGCTCACCGGGGGTGGACACTGAAGCTTTCTTT
many	TRBV27	TRBJ2-1	TRBD2	CASSSLAGEGNEQFF	TGTGCCAGCAGTTCCCTAGCGGGAGAGGGGAATGAGCAGTTCTTC
many	TRBV6-2/TRBV6-3	TRBJ2-5	TRBD1	CASSYPDRGLWDQETQYF	TGTGCCAGCAGTTACCCGGACAGGGGGCTTTGGGACCAAGAGACCCAGTACTTC
large	TRBV5-1	TRBJ2-1	NA	CASSDRWTQNPYNEQFF	TGCGCCAGCAGCGATAGATGGACACAAAATCCCTACAATGAGCAGTTCTTC
many	TRBV9	TRBJ2-7	NA	CASSVGRGGGEQYF	TGTGCCAGCAGCGTAGGAAGAGGGGGTGGCGAGCAGTACTTC
many	TRBV20-1	TRBJ1-1	NA	CSARDLALGGGTNTEAFF	TGCAGTGCTAGAGATTTGGCCTTAGGCGGGGGAACGAACACTGAAGCTTTCTTT
many	TRBV3-1	TRBJ2-4	NA	CASGAGEAKNIQYF	TGTGCCAGTGGAGCGGGCGAAGCCAAAAACATTCAGTACTTC
many	TRBV20-1	TRBJ2-2	NA	CSASGGNTGELFF	TGCAGTGCTAGTGGTGGGAACACCGGGGAGCTGTTTTTT
many	TRBV10-3	TRBJ2-3	NA	CAISGLILLRPTDTQYF	TGTGCCATCAGTGGCCTCATCCTTCTTAGACCTACAGATACGCAGTATTTT
many	TRBV20-1	TRBJ2-1	NA	CSARTGSGTDEQFF	TGCAGTGCTAGAACAGGGTCCGGGACGGATGAGCAGTTCTTC
many	TRBV2	TRBJ2-1	NA	CASSPDPRGEQFF	TGTGCCAGCAGTCCTGACCCCCGTGGTGAGCAGTTCTTC
many	TRBV14	TRBJ1-5	NA	CASSPGLNQPQHF	TGTGCCAGCAGCCCTGGGTTGAATCAGCCCCAGCATTTT